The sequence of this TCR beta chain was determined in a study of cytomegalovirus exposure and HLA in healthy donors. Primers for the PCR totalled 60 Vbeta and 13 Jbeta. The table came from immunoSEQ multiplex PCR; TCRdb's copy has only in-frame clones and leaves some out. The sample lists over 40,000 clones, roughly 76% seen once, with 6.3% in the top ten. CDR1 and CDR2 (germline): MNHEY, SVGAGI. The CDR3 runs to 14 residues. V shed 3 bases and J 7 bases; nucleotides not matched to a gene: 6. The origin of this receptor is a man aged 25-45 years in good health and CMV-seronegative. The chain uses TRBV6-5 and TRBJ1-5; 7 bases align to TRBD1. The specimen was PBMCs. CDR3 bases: TGTGCCAGCAGTTATTCCGACAGGGTACAGCCCCAGCATTTT. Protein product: CASSYSDRVQPQHF.